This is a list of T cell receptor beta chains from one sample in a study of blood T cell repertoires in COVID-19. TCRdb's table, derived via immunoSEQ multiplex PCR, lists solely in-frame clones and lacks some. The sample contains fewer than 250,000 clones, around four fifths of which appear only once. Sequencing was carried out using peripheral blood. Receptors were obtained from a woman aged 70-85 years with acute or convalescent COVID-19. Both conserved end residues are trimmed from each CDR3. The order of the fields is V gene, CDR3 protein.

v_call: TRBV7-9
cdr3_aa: ASSPRLAGEQVTDTQY

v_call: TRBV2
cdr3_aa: ASLRDFFGGSPLH

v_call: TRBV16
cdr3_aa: ASSQSRAMNTEAF

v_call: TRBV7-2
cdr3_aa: ASSFPGQRNTEAF

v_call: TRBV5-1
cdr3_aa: ASSRTGLSSGNTIY

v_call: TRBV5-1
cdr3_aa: ASSLLAGSGNTIY

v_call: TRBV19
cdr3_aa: ASRPGGQGEASPLH

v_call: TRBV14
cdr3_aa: ASSSGQNSPLH

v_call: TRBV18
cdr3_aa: ASSREARDSPLH

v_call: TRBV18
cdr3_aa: ASSQRTSYGYT

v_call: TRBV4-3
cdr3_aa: ASSLKGTGGTDTQY

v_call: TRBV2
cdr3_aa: ASSELTVREAF

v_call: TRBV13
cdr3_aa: ASSRPGTSGGTGELF

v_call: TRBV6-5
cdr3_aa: ASSYDRVKLF

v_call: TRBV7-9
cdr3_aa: ASSLIGAGNTIY

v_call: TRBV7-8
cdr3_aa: ASSSDWEGYT

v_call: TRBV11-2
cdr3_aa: ASSLTLMNTEAF

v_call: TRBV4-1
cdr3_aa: ASSQDLRGTDEQY

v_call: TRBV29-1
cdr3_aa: SVSWTGLDTIY

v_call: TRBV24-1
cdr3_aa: ATSDTSDRPYEQY

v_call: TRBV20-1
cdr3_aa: SAGADTEAF

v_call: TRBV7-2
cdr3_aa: ASSSPGLGRLGYT

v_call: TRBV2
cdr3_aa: ASSDRGGQY

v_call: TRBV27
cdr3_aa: ASRPVDRVNTEAF

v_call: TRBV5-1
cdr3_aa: ASSLTGLANNSPLH

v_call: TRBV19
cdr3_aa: ASSQGGAGQETQY

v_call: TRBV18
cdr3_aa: ASSPTAQGYNEQF

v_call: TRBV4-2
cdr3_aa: ASSQWGTSGGIYNEQF

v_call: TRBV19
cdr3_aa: ASRTLGGYNEQF

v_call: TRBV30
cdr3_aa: AWSSVLANYGYT

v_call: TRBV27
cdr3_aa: ASSLPPGTSSGANVLT

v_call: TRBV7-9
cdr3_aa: ASSLVQTSRLATEAF

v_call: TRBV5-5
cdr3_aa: ASSWGQGTDTQY

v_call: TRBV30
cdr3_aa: AWSLLTGSYEQY

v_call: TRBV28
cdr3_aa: ASSLGQGDQPQH

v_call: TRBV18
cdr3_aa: ASSGTTGGNTEAF

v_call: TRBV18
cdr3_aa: ASSPSGPGYQPQH

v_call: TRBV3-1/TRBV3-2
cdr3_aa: ASSQIARTANTEVF

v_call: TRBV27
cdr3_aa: ASRGQGLNSNQPQH

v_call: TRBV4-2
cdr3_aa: ASSQDLSGGGEQF

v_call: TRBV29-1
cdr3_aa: SFRRDRRLYNEQF

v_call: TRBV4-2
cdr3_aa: ASSVQGASTEAF

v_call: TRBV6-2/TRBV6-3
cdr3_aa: ASSTPIRGRTGELF

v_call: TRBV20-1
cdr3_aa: SAAPLH

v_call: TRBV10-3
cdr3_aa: AISADSGLQETQY

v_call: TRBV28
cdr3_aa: ASSLYGTVGNTIY

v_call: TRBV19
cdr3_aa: ASSIRQGYEQY

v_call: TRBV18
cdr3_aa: ASRAGRRGYT

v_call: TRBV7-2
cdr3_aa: ASSLGLGGSPLH

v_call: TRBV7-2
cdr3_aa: ASSLVNQGGYGYT

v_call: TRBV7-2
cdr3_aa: ASSAYNDRASEAF

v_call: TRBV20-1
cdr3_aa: SATQGAEAF

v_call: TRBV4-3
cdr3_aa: ASSQGTGGVYGYT

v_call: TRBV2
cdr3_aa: ASQGRGGNTIY

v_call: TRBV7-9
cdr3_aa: ASTTGTGAQPQH

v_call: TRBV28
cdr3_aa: ASLGGWSTEAF

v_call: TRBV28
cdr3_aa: ASSPIGQGANTEAF

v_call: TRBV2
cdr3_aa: ASSRDRLLSEQY

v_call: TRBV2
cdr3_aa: ASSFEALETQY